This TCR beta chain was obtained from a study of regulatory T cells in long-lasting Graves disease. Libraries of TCR beta came from iRepertoire HTBI primers plus Arm-PCR of CDR3 regions. TCRdb processed the multiplex PCR reads anew with MiXCR; each CDR3 protein has one entry. This sample has approximately 440,000 distinct CDR3 sequences, with roughly 15% found just once. Time point defined: newly diagnosed GD, antithyroid drugs for less than 3 months. PBMC-derived RNA was used for the TCR library. In germline, CDR1 is SGHRS, CDR2 YFSETQ. V was clipped by 2 bases and J by 7 bases, with 9 bases between them. CDR3 length equals 13 residues. These same records also appear under a second study, on T cells in Graves' hyperthyroidism and ophthalmopathy. From that second work: First-round RT-PCR with HTBI primers amplified the TCR CDR3 region.

The origin of this receptor is a man in his forties with Graves disease. The sample was peripheral blood mononuclear cells (PBMCs), taken at new diagnosis, from a patient treated with antithyroid drugs. The chain uses TRBV5-1 and TRBJ2-2, with D possibly matching TRBD1 (5 bases). CDR3 nucleotides: TGCGCCAGCAGCTTAGGGGCGGTCGGGGAGCTGTTTTTT. Its protein is CASSLGAVGELFF.